This T cell receptor (beta chain) was identified in a study of blood T cells in healthy people across ages. Primed by a sample-barcoded 5' primer and a J-beta primer mix, a second PCR proceeded for 7 to 11 cycles. TCRdb passed the 5' RACE reads through MiXCR, listing each CDR3 protein once. The sample lists around 780,000 distinct CDR3 sequences; roughly 26% were seen once. This clonotype was detected only a few times. The CDR3 consists of 15 residues. Losses at the gene ends were 4 bases for V and 9 bases for J; bases not matched to a gene: 10. Germline values: CDR1 GTSNPN, CDR2 SVGIG (reference sequence). The sample was also linked to a second study, of T cells of mothers and their children.

The rearrangement joins TRBV30 to TRBJ1-6; 9 nucleotides align to TRBD1. The sequencing input was blood. This TCR was sampled from a boy aged 10-17 years in good health. The CDR3 region has the DNA TGTGCCTGGACCCTTACCGACAGGGGGGGTTCACCCCTCCACTTT. It yields the protein CAWTLTDRGGSPLHF.